This T cell receptor beta chain was identified during a study of response to subunit inactivated influenza vaccine. TCRdb analysed the RT-PCR reads with MiXCR anew, one entry per CDR3 protein. The repertoire includes just under 550,000 distinct CDR3 sequences, approximately 24% of them detected once, and 2.5% to 3% sits in the top ten. Looked up from germline, CDR1 is KGHDR and CDR2 is SFDVKD. V lost 1 base to trimming and J lost 5 bases, with 13 bases between them. This CDR3 is built from 16 residues. The same data also contributed to another study, on T cells expressing NK-cell markers. That work adds: With UMIs, 5'RACE template switching was used to make TCR beta cDNA. Similarly, these clonotypes led the CD3+CD56-NKG2C+ fraction as well in a handful of donors.

The TCR was taken from a man aged 45-65 years who received an inactivated influenza vaccine. The sample was CD4+ T cells sorted from PBMCs, taken about 12 days after vaccination. V usage is TRBV24-1 and J usage is TRBJ2-2, with D unresolved. The DNA for the CDR3 is TGTGCCACCAGTGATTTAAGCGAGAAGGGTACCGGGGAGCTGTTTTTT. Residues: CATSDLSEKGTGELFF.